These T cell receptor beta chains were read from a single sample in a study of T cell repertoires in cytomegalovirus infection. Using its own MiXCR run on the reads, TCRdb lists one record per CDR3 protein. The sample lists fewer than 550,000 distinct CDR3 sequences; 11% were seen once. Material: PBMCs. The receptors stem from a human donor in good health (CMV status not recorded). Some clones in this sample may be carry-over from other donors' samples. Both conserved end residues are part of each CDR3. A D gene is named only where the DNA matches it firmly. Some rows mark clone size as missing; the rest say once, few, many or name a class of expanded clone.

clone_size	v_call	j_call	d_call	cdr3_nt	cdr3_aa
few	TRBV12-3/TRBV12-4	TRBJ2-7	NA	TGTGCCAGCAGTTGGGGTGCCTACGAGCAGTACTTC	CASSWGAYEQYF
many	TRBV28	TRBJ1-2	TRBD1	TGTGCCAGCAGTTTACCCGGACAGGGGGAGGTCTATGGCTACACCTTC	CASSLPGQGEVYGYTF
few	TRBV19	TRBJ1-2	TRBD1	TGTGCCAGTAGTTTAGACAGGGGATCCAACTATGGCTACACCTTC	CASSLDRGSNYGYTF
NA	TRBV30	TRBJ1-5	NA	TGTGCCTGGACCAAGAAAGGGACGGATAGCAATCAGCCCCAGCATTTT	CAWTKKGTDSNQPQHF
many	TRBV25-1	TRBJ1-2	NA	TGTGCCAGCAGTGAGTGGGCGGAAGACTTAAACTATGGCTACACCTTC	CASSEWAEDLNYGYTF
few	TRBV20-1	TRBJ1-6	NA	TGCAGTGCTAGGGACTCTGGACAGACTAATTCACCCCTCCACTTT	CSARDSGQTNSPLHF
few	TRBV14	TRBJ1-2	TRBD1	TGTGCCAGCAGCCAAGAACGAAACAGGGGGACCTATGGCTACACCTTC	CASSQERNRGTYGYTF
many	TRBV7-9	TRBJ1-2	NA	TGTGCCAGCGGCGAGGGAGGCTACACCTTC	CASGEGGYTF
few	TRBV6-6	TRBJ2-7	TRBD1	TGTGCCAGCAGTGAGCCGGGACAGGGGGTCTACGAGCAGTACTTC	CASSEPGQGVYEQYF
NA	TRBV19	TRBJ2-1	NA	TGTGCCAGTTTGGTCAGCGGCTCCTACAATGAGCAGTTCTTC	CASLVSGSYNEQFF
many	TRBV29-1	TRBJ2-1	NA	TGCAGCCTAGGCCCAAATGAGCAGTTCTTC	CSLGPNEQFF
many	TRBV10-2	TRBJ2-1	NA	TGCGCCAGCACCGATGGTGACAGGAATGAGCAGTTCTTC	CASTDGDRNEQFF
many	TRBV24-1	TRBJ2-1	TRBD2	TGTGCCACCTCTAGCGGGTTCTACAATGAGCAGTTCTTC	CATSSGFYNEQFF
few	TRBV12-3/TRBV12-4	TRBJ2-7	NA	TGTGCCAGCAGTTTAACAGAGGGGCAGGGCTCCTACGAGCAGTACTTC	CASSLTEGQGSYEQYF
few	TRBV10-3	TRBJ1-1	NA	TGTGCCATCAGTGAGTCGAGGGGGAACACTGAAGCTTTCTTT	CAISESRGNTEAFF
NA	TRBV19	TRBJ1-5	NA	TGTGCCAGTAGTACACTCGCGCATCAGCCCCAGCATTTT	CASSTLAHQPQHF
few	TRBV9	TRBJ2-2	NA	TGTGCCTGCTCGGACCTTAACACCGGGGAGCTGTTTTTT	CACSDLNTGELFF
many	TRBV2	TRBJ1-1	NA	TGTGCCAGCAGTGAATTGGCAGCGACGAACACTGAAGCTTTCTTT	CASSELAATNTEAFF
many	TRBV19	TRBJ2-2	TRBD2	TGTGCCAGTAGTATTATAGCGGGAGATCCCACCGGGGAGCTGTTTTTT	CASSIIAGDPTGELFF
NA	TRBV9	TRBJ2-2	TRBD2	TGTGCCAGCAGCGCTCCTCTAGCGGGAGGACGGCCCGGGGAGCTGTTTTTT	CASSAPLAGGRPGELFF
many	TRBV12-3/TRBV12-4	TRBJ1-4	TRBD1	TGTGCCAGCAGCTCGACAGGGCTTGGTGAAAAACTGTTTTTT	CASSSTGLGEKLFF
many	TRBV7-8	TRBJ1-3	NA	TGTGCCAGCAGCGTCGACAACTCTGGAAACACCATATATTTT	CASSVDNSGNTIYF
many	TRBV7-8	TRBJ2-3	NA	NA	CASSSRVAGGSPYF
many	TRBV20-1	TRBJ1-2	TRBD1	TGCAGTGCTAGAGATGGGACAGGAAACTATGGCTACACCTTC	CSARDGTGNYGYTF
many	TRBV12-3/TRBV12-4	TRBJ1-3	NA	TGTGCCAGCAGTTTAGCGCAAGTCAGATACACCATATATTTT	CASSLAQVRYTIYF
many	TRBV5-4	TRBJ2-5	NA	TGTGCCAGCAGCTTGGCCCTAGTTATGGAGACCCAGTACTTC	CASSLALVMETQYF
many	TRBV7-8	TRBJ2-1	TRBD2	TGTGCCAGCAGCGTGAAGACTAGCCGAAATGAGCAGTTCTTC	CASSVKTSRNEQFF
NA	TRBV23-1	TRBJ2-2	TRBD1	TGCGCCAGCAGTCAACGGGGACAGACAAACACCGGGGAGCTGTTTTTT	CASSQRGQTNTGELFF
many	TRBV7-9	TRBJ2-1	NA	TGTGCCAGCAGCTTCAGTCGGGAGCAGTTCTTC	CASSFSREQFF
many	TRBV28	TRBJ2-1	TRBD2	TGTGCCAGCAGTTTAGCGGGAGGAGCCTCCTACAATGAGCAGTTCTTC	CASSLAGGASYNEQFF
many	TRBV7-6	TRBJ2-3	TRBD1	TGTGCCAGCAGCTTAGCGCTCGGGACAGGGGCTTTAACAGATACGCAGTATTTT	CASSLALGTGALTDTQYF
many	TRBV7-2	TRBJ2-3	TRBD2	TGTGCCAGCAGCTTAGGGTCCCTAGCGGGAGTACCGCAGTATTTT	CASSLGSLAGVPQYF
once	TRBV19	TRBJ1-1	NA	TGTGCCAGTAAATCGGGACCTAGGAACACTGAAGCTTTCTTT	CASKSGPRNTEAFF
few	TRBV20-1	TRBJ1-2	TRBD1	TGCAGTGCTGTAACCGGGACAGGGGTCTCTGGCTACACCTTC	CSAVTGTGVSGYTF
many	TRBV30	TRBJ1-5	NA	TGTGCCTGGAGTAAGGGAGGCAATCAGCCCCAGCATTTT	CAWSKGGNQPQHF
many	TRBV6-5	TRBJ2-3	TRBD2	TGTGCCAGCAGACTGACTAGCACGGCAGATACGCAGTATTTT	CASRLTSTADTQYF
few	TRBV24-1	TRBJ2-1	NA	TGTGCCACCCGCCAGGGGGGTAATGAGCAGTTCTTC	CATRQGGNEQFF
many	TRBV19	TRBJ2-3	TRBD2	TGTGCCAGTAGTGGTATTAGCGGGATCGCAGATACGCAGTATTTT	CASSGISGIADTQYF
many	TRBV5-5	TRBJ1-6	NA	TGTGCCAGCAGCTTGGACAGGGTGGATTCACCCCTCCACTTT	CASSLDRVDSPLHF
many	TRBV19	TRBJ1-1	NA	TGTGCCAGTAGTAACACCCCATCGTCCGCTGAAGCTTTCTTT	CASSNTPSSAEAFF
many	TRBV10-3	TRBJ1-4	NA	TGTGCCACAACAACCGCAACTAATGAAAAACTGTTTTTT	CATTTATNEKLFF
many	TRBV7-2	TRBJ1-5	TRBD1	TGTGCCAGCAGCTGGGACAGGAATCAGCCCCAGCATTTT	CASSWDRNQPQHF
NA	TRBV5-1	TRBJ2-3	NA	TGCGCCAGCAGCTTGGCTCAGTCTGCAGATACGCAGTATTTT	CASSLAQSADTQYF
many	TRBV6-5	TRBJ2-1	TRBD1	TGTGCCAGCAGTATACAGGGGACGGGCTCCTACAATGAGCAGTTCTTC	CASSIQGTGSYNEQFF
many	TRBV5-1	TRBJ2-1	NA	TGCGCCAGCAGCGAAAGGGACGTTACCTACAATGAGCAGTTCTTC	CASSERDVTYNEQFF
NA	TRBV29-1	TRBJ2-5	TRBD1	TGCAGCGTTGAGAGGGGGCAGGGCCAGACCCAGTACTTC	CSVERGQGQTQYF
NA	TRBV6-2/TRBV6-3	TRBJ1-2	NA	TGTGCCAGCAGTTTAAGGGGAGGGAGCGGCTACACCTTC	CASSLRGGSGYTF
few	TRBV11-2	TRBJ1-3	TRBD1	TGTGCCAGCAGCCGCGTATCAGGGGGGACTGGAAACACCATATATTTT	CASSRVSGGTGNTIYF
few	TRBV2	TRBJ1-2	NA	TGTGCCAGCAGTTATACAGGGATTGATGGCTACACCTTC	CASSYTGIDGYTF
few	TRBV12-5	TRBJ2-1	NA	TGTGCTAGTGGTCTCCCCGCAGAGGACAGACACTACAATGAGCAGTTCTTC	CASGLPAEDRHYNEQFF
many	TRBV3-1	TRBJ2-6	NA	TGTGCCAGCAGCCACCCGAGAGTGTCAGGGGCCAACGTCCTGACTTTC	CASSHPRVSGANVLTF
few	TRBV6-5	TRBJ2-1	NA	TGTGCCAGCAGTTACTCGGTATCGTGGGGCAATGAGCAGTTCTTC	CASSYSVSWGNEQFF
many	TRBV6-1	TRBJ2-2	NA	TGTGCCAGCAAATGGGGGGAGGCAGGGGTCGCCGGGGAGCTGTTTTTT	CASKWGEAGVAGELFF